The rows below give T cell receptor beta chains drawn from one sample of a study of T cell responses to AZD1222 COVID-19 vaccine. The method was immunoSEQ multiplex PCR; TCRdb's version includes in-frame clones alone and lacks a portion of them. This table has more than 150,000 clones, 94% appearing once. The source was peripheral blood, collected on day 0 of AZD1222 vaccination. The receptor set was obtained from an adult in good health. The conserved cysteine and the conserved F or W are not part of the CDR3 here. Fields, in order: V gene, J gene, CDR3 protein.

TRBV5-8,TRBJ1-1,ASSLPGANTEAF
TRBV4-2,TRBJ1-1,ASSQVTGSNTEAF
TRBV4-1,TRBJ2-2,ASSLGGQANTGELF
TRBV5-1,TRBJ1-2,ASSRADNYGYT
TRBV28,TRBJ2-7,ASSPLDRLDEQY
TRBV25-1,TRBJ1-2,ASSEGPGQDINYGYT
TRBV6-5,TRBJ1-2,ASSYSYGGNYGYT
TRBV30,TRBJ1-3,AWSVPIQGPGNTIY
TRBV15,TRBJ1-2,ATSRDSSYGYT
TRBV3-1/TRBV3-2,TRBJ2-1,ASSHSGSARNEQF
TRBV18,TRBJ1-1,ASSSGILDAF
TRBV24-1,TRBJ2-2,ATSTTGGPGELF
TRBV2,TRBJ2-3,ASRSGSPLGTDTQY
TRBV7-8,TRBJ1-1,ASGATEAF
TRBV29-1,TRBJ1-2,SVWTSGGYGYT
TRBV5-4,TRBJ2-7,ASSLNLRPMGSYEQY
TRBV2,TRBJ2-1,ASRPVEQF
TRBV2,TRBJ1-5,ASCRGQGINQPQH
TRBV6-5,TRBJ2-7,ASTRQVSVYEQY
TRBV4-1,TRBJ1-1,ASSQGILNTEAF
TRBV3-1/TRBV3-2,TRBJ2-5,ASSPLLAGGEETQY
TRBV3-1/TRBV3-2,TRBJ1-1,ASSQDNTEAF
TRBV7-9,TRBJ1-3,ASSFLRRGSLPRNTIY
TRBV28,TRBJ1-2,ASSFLEGYT
TRBV7-9,TRBJ2-2,ASSRSIGELF
TRBV28,TRBJ1-1,ATVIPGQGTEAF
TRBV13,TRBJ1-2,ASSLPYRDSFYGYT
TRBV6-4,TRBJ2-2,ASSDSEDASGELF
TRBV27,TRBJ2-7,ASSPLGGAGVYEQY
TRBV7-9,TRBJ2-4,ASSFIEEGLKNIQY
TRBV10-2,TRBJ1-1,ASSWGKRGRTEAF
TRBV30,TRBJ1-1,AWMYRGHAEAF
TRBV29-1,TRBJ1-1,SVVDRGLSEAF
TRBV27,TRBJ1-2,ASSFIGGQHNYGYT
TRBV28,TRBJ2-7,ASSPVKERDYEQY
TRBV7-9,TRBJ2-3,AHSITSTDTQY
TRBV5-1,TRBJ2-2,ASSFSGVSTGELF
TRBV10-2,TRBJ1-3,ASSDYLQWGRTGNTIY
TRBV4-1,TRBJ2-3,ASSQSGDTQY
TRBV6-1,TRBJ1-4,ASSEALDRHNEKLF
TRBV2,TRBJ1-5,ASRDWPQSNQPQH
TRBV25-1,TRBJ1-4,ATEQTGYEKLF
TRBV12-5,TRBJ2-7,ASGPPIYWASYEQY
TRBV12-3/TRBV12-4,TRBJ2-2,ASSIIGELF
TRBV7-9,TRBJ1-2,ASTEDRIDGYT
TRBV19,TRBJ1-5,ASSIAGTGRNQPQH
TRBV27,TRBJ1-5,ASRPNPGIVQPQH
TRBV5-1,TRBJ2-5,ASGNGGVHQETQY
TRBV16,TRBJ2-1,ASSQSRQGYEQF
TRBV5-5,TRBJ2-5,ASSRLLAKVKETQY
TRBV3-1/TRBV3-2,TRBJ2-1,ASSQVTEQF
TRBV4-1,TRBJ2-4,ASSQESGKGAEY